This T cell receptor (beta chain) emerged from a study of blood T cells in healthy people across ages. Whole-study findings and limits: Long-lived donors had more naive CD4+ cells and higher diversity than aged donors. Researchers judged that diversity estimates from one million T cells fell short of true values.

V gave up 1 base and J gave up 5 bases, with 17 bases separating them. This CDR3 spans 16 amino acids. Germline lookup yields CDR1 SGHTA and CDR2 FQGNSA. Remarks on this clonotype: Its antigen is not known.

With a J-beta primer mix and a sample-barcoded 5' primer, a second PCR ran roughly 7 to 11 cycles. Each CDR3 protein gets one entry after TCRdb re-called the 5' RACE reads with MiXCR. The data contain 500,000 to 600,000 distinct CDR3 sequences, approximately 27% of them singletons. Ranging in age from about 6 to 95, the donors were healthy Caucasian individuals from Russia. The clonotype was recovered from a woman between 70 and 85 years old in good health. J is TRBJ2-5 and V is TRBV7-2, with D maybe TRBD1 (5 bases). Sequencing input: blood. Here the CDR3 reads CASSLEFSRAGETQYF. DNA of the CDR3: TGTGCCAGCAGCTTAGAGTTTTCCAGGGCTGGGGAGACCCAGTACTTC.